The 25 T cell receptor beta chains below come from one sample, sequenced in a study of blood T cell repertoires in COVID-19 (TCRdb year 2020). The protocol used for the library was the immunoSEQ multiplex PCR assay. Imported from immuneACCESS, the table was reduced by TCRdb to in-frame sequences with V and J called. These copies leave out some clones; in studies compared against another copy, an unresolved V gene accounts for under half, and the cause of the remainder is not known. In all, the sample holds about 100,000 clones, and about nine tenths of those were seen once. Together, the top ten hold over 2% of the sample. Material for sequencing was peripheral blood. Source of these receptors: a human donor in a cohort sampled during active COVID-19.

This chain connects TRBV27 to TRBJ2-2, with D perhaps matching TRBD2 (6 bases). From germline, CDR1 is MNHEY and CDR2 SMNVEV (reference sequence). The germline V and J ends were trimmed by 4 bases and 5 bases, with 8 bases remaining between them. The CDR3 runs 13 residues. CDR3 DNA: TGTGCCAGCAGTTCCCGGGGGACCGGGGAGCTGTTTTTT. It translates to CASSSRGTGELFF.

This chain uses TRBV27 with TRBJ2-1; 10 nucleotides align to TRBD2. The junction had 20 bases not matched to a gene; V was cut back by 5 bases and J by 1 base. The germline V gene has CDR1 MNHEY and CDR2 SMNVEV (reference sequence). The length of the CDR3 is 21 residues. CDR3 protein: CASSPLRRTSGIALSYNEQFF. The CDR3 DNA sequence: TGTGCCAGCAGTCCTCTGCGGCGGACTAGCGGTATAGCATTGTCCTACAATGAGCAGTTCTTC.

The chain has TRBV27 and TRBJ2-5; 8 bases agree with TRBD1. The CDR3 runs 17 residues. Trimming removed 6 bases from V and 5 bases from J; junction bases left unmatched: 17. CDR1 and CDR2 (germline): MNHEY, SMNVEV (reference sequence). The CDR3 DNA reads TGTGCCAGCAGCCCCAGGCGGGCAGGGGGCTCGGTCGAGACCCAGTACTTC. It is translated as CASSPRRAGGSVETQYF.

V usage is TRBV18 and J usage is TRBJ2-1; TRBD2 matches 7 bases. Germline loops: CDR1 KGHSH, CDR2 LQKENI. The J segment lost 9 bases and the V segment lost 3 bases, leaving 11 bases of the junction unmatched. The CDR3 has 15 residues. The CDR3 here is CASSPNRGDRGEQFF. In DNA, the CDR3 is TGTGCCAGCTCACCCAACCGGGGGGACCGGGGTGAGCAGTTCTTC. Supplemented by reference TRBV18 and TRBJ2-1, the full variable domain reads NAGVMQNPRHLVRRRGQEARLRCSPMKGHSHVYWYRQLPEEGLKFMVYLQKENIIDESGMPKERFSAEFPKEGPSILRIQQVVRGDSAAYFCASSPNRGDRGEQFFGPGTRLTVL.

The V call is TRBV10-2, the J call TRBJ2-5, with 8 bases that match TRBD1. The V and J ends lost 3 bases and 5 bases, in that order; junction bases with no gene match: 8. Germline loops: CDR1 WSHSY, CDR2 SAAADI. The CDR3 has 15 amino acids. CDR3 loop: CASSERQGLGETQYF. The CDR3 nucleotides read TGCGCCAGCAGTGAAAGACAGGGGCTTGGCGAGACCCAGTACTTC.

This sequence joins TRBV5-1 and TRBJ2-7; possible D gene TRBD1, 6 bases. The CDR3 covers 16 residues. Germline CDR1 and CDR2: SGHRS and YFSETQ. Trimming cost V 0 bases and J 0 bases, with 13 bases left between them. CDR3: CASSLAPGEYSYEQYF. CDR3 sequence (DNA): TGCGCCAGCAGCTTGGCCCCAGGGGAGTACTCCTACGAGCAGTACTTC.

V is TRBV5-1 and J is TRBJ2-5; 7 nucleotides agree with TRBD2. This CDR3 region has 12 residues. Germline CDR1 and CDR2: SGHRS and YFSETQ. V was pared by 6 bases and J by 5 bases, with 4 bases of the junction left unmatched. The CDR3 coding sequence is TGCGCCAGCACCCGGGGAGGGGAGACCCAGTACTTC. Protein sequence: CASTRGGETQYF.

The V gene is TRBV6-5, the J gene TRBJ2-3; D may be TRBD2 (6 bases). The germline V gene has CDR1 MNHEY and CDR2 SVGAGI. V lost 6 bases and J lost 4, with 17 bases in between. CDR3 length: 15 amino acids. Here the CDR3 DNA reads TGTGCCAGCAGGCGGGACGCCCTAGGACCAGATACGCAGTATTTT. Amino acid sequence: CASRRDALGPDTQYF.

The chain is built from TRBV10-3 and TRBJ1-1; the D gene is possibly TRBD1 (5 bases). The CDR3 length is 15 residues. CDR1 is ENHRY and CDR2 is SYGVKD in the germline V gene. V dropped 0 bases and J dropped 2 bases, with 10 bases sitting between them. CDR3 amino acids: CAISESGQPNTEAFF. Here the CDR3 DNA reads TGTGCCATCAGTGAGTCGGGGCAGCCTAACACTGAAGCTTTCTTT.

About this clone itself: The sample holds other DNA sequences that translate to the same CDR3. This rearrangement joins TRBV28 to TRBJ2-1; TRBD2 aligns across 12 bases. After removal of 5 bases from V and 5 bases from J, the junction contained 7 bases not matched to a gene. Germline V gene lookup returns CDR1 MDHEN and CDR2 SYDVKM. The CDR3 extends over 16 amino acids. The CDR3 reads CASSLLTSGGDNEQFF. CDR3 DNA sequence: TGTGCCAGCAGTCTATTGACTAGCGGGGGAGACAATGAGCAGTTCTTC.

The chain has TRBV6-1 and TRBJ2-7; no clear D. The V end was cut by 2 bases, the J end by 0 bases, with 8 bases between. Germline CDR1 reads MNHNS; CDR2 reads SASEGT. CDR3 length: 14 residues. The DNA for the CDR3 is TGTGCCAGCAGTGAATTGGGCAGCTCCTACGAGCAGTACTTC. Its translation is CASSELGSSYEQYF.

V is TRBV28 and J is TRBJ1-3; the D is unclear. The CDR3 contains 16 residues. V was cut by 2 bases and J by 0 bases, with 11 bases left in between. Germline lookup yields CDR1 MDHEN and CDR2 SYDVKM. The CDR3: CASSLSAVGSGNTIYF. The CDR3 region has the DNA TGTGCCAGCAGTTTAAGTGCGGTTGGCTCTGGAAACACCATATATTTT.

The J gene is TRBJ1-3, the V gene TRBV15; the D is unclear. V was clipped by 0 bases and J by 4 bases, with 7 bases between them. The CDR3 has 14 amino acids. Germline assignment: CDR1 LNHNV and CDR2 YYDKDF (reference sequence). The CDR3 DNA reads TGTGCCACCAGCAGAGAAAGAGGCGGAAACACCATATATTTT. Its protein is CATSRERGGNTIYF.

V is TRBV3-1 (or the pseudogene TRBV3-2) and J is TRBJ2-7; TRBD1 aligns across 9 bases. V gave up 4 bases and J gave up 4 bases; unmatched junction bases: 8. Germline V gene sequence: CDR1 LGHDT, CDR2 YNNKEL (reference sequence). The CDR3 extends over 15 amino acids. The CDR3 DNA sequence: TGTGCCAGCAGCCCCAAGGGGACAGGGCTTTACGAGCAGTACTTC. Protein sequence: CASSPKGTGLYEQYF.

This chain links TRBV5-6 with TRBJ2-3; TRBD1 agrees at 7 bases. Germline V CDR1 and CDR2: SGHDT, YYEEEE. The CDR3 is 15 residues long. V lost 4 bases, J lost 3 bases, and 8 bases stayed unmatched. CDR3 DNA: TGTGCCAGCAGCCTACGGACAGGTGTGACAGATACGCAGTATTTT. It translates to CASSLRTGVTDTQYF.

This chain connects TRBV3-1 (or the pseudogene TRBV3-2) to TRBJ2-1, with TRBD2 matching over 10 bases. The CDR3 sequence is 16 residues long. Germline trimming cut 3 bases from V and 2 bases from J; bases unmatched to any gene: 4. Germline-derived CDR1 and CDR2 are LGHDT and YNNKEL (reference sequence). The DNA of the CDR3 is TGTGCCAGCAGCCACGGACTAGCGGCTACCTACAATGAGCAGTTCTTC. Protein sequence: CASSHGLAATYNEQFF.

This chain connects TRBV9 to TRBJ1-2, with 9 bases identical to TRBD1. The CDR3 has 15 amino acids. In germline, CDR1 is SGDLS, CDR2 YYNGEE. J lost 6 bases, V lost 2 bases, and 8 bases had no gene match. The CDR3 nucleotides are TGTGCCAGCAGCGTGGGTACAGGGGGCTATAATGGCTACACCTTC. Translating it yields CASSVGTGGYNGYTF.

Only a few counts were recorded for this clone. The chain uses TRBV5-1 and TRBJ1-2; no reliable D call. The germline V and J ends were trimmed by 2 bases and 4 bases, with 9 bases remaining between them. CDR3 length: 13 amino acids. The germline V gene has CDR1 SGHRS and CDR2 YFSETQ. CDR3 loop: CASSLTVTYGYTF. The DNA for the CDR3 is TGCGCCAGCAGCTTAACAGTGACCTATGGCTACACCTTC.

V gene TRBV28 combines with J gene TRBJ2-7; 14 nucleotides line up with TRBD2. The germline gives CDR1 MDHEN, CDR2 SYDVKM. CDR3 size: 17 residues. J lost 4 bases, V lost 5 bases, and 10 bases had no gene match. CDR3 DNA sequence: TGTGCCAGCAGTGCGCGACTGGGACTAGCGGGGGCTTACGAGCAGTACTTC. It codes for CASSARLGLAGAYEQYF.

The J gene is TRBJ2-7, the V gene TRBV23-1; the match to TRBD1 covers 8 bases. TRBV23-1 belongs to the ORF category, with a function that is uncertain. Unmatched junction bases numbered 6, after V lost 6 bases and J lost 5 bases. The CDR3 totals 13 residues. CDR3 protein: CASSRQGLHEQYF. DNA for the CDR3: TGCGCCAGCAGCCGACAGGGGTTGCACGAGCAGTACTTC.

This sequence joins TRBV6-5 and TRBJ1-6; no clear D gene. Trimming left V 3 bases short and J 9 bases short, with 18 bases between. The length of the CDR3 is 16 residues. From germline, CDR1 is MNHEY and CDR2 SVGAGI. DNA for the CDR3: TGTGCCAGCAGTTATACCGGACGGGGAGGAAGTTCACCCCTCCACTTT. The encoded protein is CASSYTGRGGSSPLHF.

The chain recombines TRBV3-1 (or the pseudogene TRBV3-2) with TRBJ1-1; 9 positions agree with TRBD1. J was trimmed by 5 bases and V by 0 bases; bases with no gene match: 7. This CDR3 contains 16 residues. From germline, CDR1 is LGHDT and CDR2 YNNKEL (reference sequence). Here the CDR3 reads CASSQDPGTGSTEAFF. The CDR3 DNA reads as TGTGCCAGCAGCCAAGATCCAGGGACAGGGAGTACTGAAGCTTTCTTT.

The CDR3, as DNA: TGTGCCAGCAGCTCACAGGGCGGCGGCTCCTACGAGCAGTACTTC. Translated, it gives CASSSQGGGSYEQYF. The genes are TRBV28 and TRBJ2-7, with D perhaps matching TRBD1 (6 bases). The CDR3 runs to 15 residues. Germline CDR1 is MDHEN and CDR2 is SYDVKM. With 6 bases removed from V and 0 bases from J, the gap between germline ends came to 15 bases.

This chain connects TRBV10-3 to TRBJ2-1, with D perhaps TRBD1 (6 bases). CDR3 length: 15 amino acids. V was clipped by 4 bases and J by 0 bases, with 10 bases between them. Germline V gene sequence: CDR1 ENHRY, CDR2 SYGVKD. The CDR3 loop is CAISGQVSSYNEQFF. In DNA, the CDR3 is TGTGCCATCAGTGGACAGGTCAGCTCCTACAATGAGCAGTTCTTC.

The chain links TRBV6-5 to TRBJ2-7; 7 bases map to TRBD1. The CDR3 has 14 amino acids. Unmatched junction bases numbered 12, after V lost 6 bases and J lost 7 bases. Germline CDR1 and CDR2: MNHEY and SVGAGI. The CDR3 sequence: CASSLDRPSGEQYF. The CDR3 nucleotides are TGTGCCAGCAGCTTGGACAGGCCTTCGGGGGAGCAGTACTTC.